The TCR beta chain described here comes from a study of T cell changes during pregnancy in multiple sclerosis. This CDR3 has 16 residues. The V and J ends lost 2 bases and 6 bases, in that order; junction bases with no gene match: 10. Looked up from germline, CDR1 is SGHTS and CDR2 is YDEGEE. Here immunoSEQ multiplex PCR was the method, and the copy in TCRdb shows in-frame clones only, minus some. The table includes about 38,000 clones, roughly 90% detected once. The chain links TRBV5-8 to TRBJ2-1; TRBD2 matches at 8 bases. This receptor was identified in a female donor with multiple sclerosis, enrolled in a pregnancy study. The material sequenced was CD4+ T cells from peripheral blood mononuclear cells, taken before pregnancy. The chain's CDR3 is CASSFYPSGSINEQFF. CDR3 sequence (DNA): TGTGCCAGCAGCTTTTATCCTAGCGGGTCAATCAATGAGCAGTTCTTC. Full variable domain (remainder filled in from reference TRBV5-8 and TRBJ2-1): EAGVTQSPTHLIKTRGQQATLRCSPISGHTSVYWYQQALGLGLQFLLWYDEGEERNRGNFPPRFSGRQFPNYSSELNVNALELEDSALYLCASSFYPSGSINEQFFGPGTRLTVL.